This T cell receptor (beta chain) was observed in a study of shared clonotypes between healthy human individuals (dated by TCRdb to the early 2020s). Notes on the research overall: The cohort comprised two women and a few men aged 18 to 49 years. Leukapheresis yielded between about 0.94 and 10 billion PBMCs per donor. Blood TCR repertoires of about 5 healthy adults were deeply sequenced to estimate repertoire size and the extent of clonotype sharing between individuals. For each donor, three plates each were used for CD4 naive and CD4 memory, two plates were used for CD8 naive, and one plate was used for CD8 memory. To increase sequencing depth and limit assay-specific biases, TCR repertoire library preparation and sequencing were carried out by different laboratories using diverse techniques. Beyond this particular receptor, the publication reports: Larger estimated clonotype richness was generally found for naive subsets than for memory subsets. Compared with non-shared clonotypes, the clonotypes found in all four sorted-subset donors had higher generation probabilities. Sampling was restricted to blood, and TCR repertoires in tissue are likely to differ from TCR repertoires in blood. Incomplete sequencing was indicated by rarefaction of sorted-subset datasets, despite the large sequencing depth. The small number of donors limited the genetic and exposure-history diversity represented. Across several donors, around 5% of naive CD4, roughly 3.5% of naive CD8, under 2.5% of memory CD4, and over 0.35% of memory CD8 clonotypes were shared. Pairwise subsampling indicated that sequencing depth was expected to affect the degree of clonotype sharing among donors.

CD8 naive samples consisted of CD45RO-negative cells that were positively selected for CCR7, yielding a CD45RA+CCR7+ population without TemRA cells. The donors were healthy, HIV-negative adults with no recently reported acute infections or vaccinations. Every donor was a Caucasian adult living in Nashville, Tennessee, USA. Blood was collected by leukapheresis, and PBMCs were isolated by Ficoll-Histopaque density gradient centrifugation and then cryopreserved in liquid nitrogen vapor phase. Analytical flow cytometry was used to check the purity and quantity of each magnetically sorted T cell population. Genomic DNA was isolated from every sorted fraction and measured by UV absorbance on a Nanodrop 2000c. The CDR3 runs 14 amino acids, cysteine and phenylalanine included. Only the CDR3 region is kept as DNA, spanning 42 bases read in frame from base 1. Trimming accounts for 5 bases at V and 4 bases at J, while the number of junction bases matched to no gene is 4. From a lookup of the germline V gene (reference sequence), CDR1 and CDR2 are MNHEY and SMNVEV.

Regarding this clone: It lacks a known antigen. This may arise from a read error, as a much more abundant clone is one base away. This sample also contains other DNA sequences that code for the same CDR3.

TCR CDR3 regions were amplified from genomic DNA by multiplex PCR using the deep immunoSEQ assay. Extracted genomic DNA from each cell subset was spread evenly across all wells of several immunoSEQ 96-well plates, with each plate serving as a replicate. Each replicate PCR for sorted subsets received around 0.2 ug genomic DNA, equal to about 30,000 T cell genomes. Purified libraries were measured with a Qubit 3.0 fluorometer, size-checked on a Bioanalyzer 2100, and measured again with the KAPA Library Quantification kit. Every immunoSEQ 96-well plate was sequenced on a dedicated single-read 150-cycle Illumina NextSeq 550 flow cell. The source study handled its data this way. Because the immunoSEQ output included only junctional sequences and no quality scores, the filtering could not be the same as the filtering used for full-length reads. Sequences were annotated with PyIR, a Python wrapper for IgBLAST v1.9, using IMGT germline references to assign V/J genes and CDR3. Reads were filtered out if the reads had weak V/J assignments (E-value above 1e-6), no CDR3, stop codons, out-of-frame junctions, or ambiguous translated residues. V3J clonotypes were defined by identical inferred V gene, J gene, and CDR3 amino acid sequence. To compute the percentage overlap between repertoires, the number of shared unique clonotypes was divided by the size of the smaller repertoire. RTK rarefaction, the Chao1 estimator, and Recon v2.1 estimates of unobserved clonotypes were used to assess repertoire richness. Generation probabilities for all TCRbeta clonotypes obtained by the gDNA method from a handful of donors were computed using OLGA. TCRdb took this table from immuneACCESS and kept in-frame rearrangements with V and J called. Such tables lack part of the clones; where checked against another copy, unresolved V genes explain under half of the gap, and the rest is unexplained. V, J and clone size are taken as reported in that table, and D and trimming were inferred from the DNA itself. The table for this sample lists 550,000 to 750,000 clones; roughly nine tenths of them were counted only once. The ten largest account for more than 20% of the sample.

This receptor was obtained from a man aged 25-45 years in good health. The receptor chain draws on TRBV27 and TRBJ2-7, and 11 bases in between align with TRBD1. Sequencing input: naive CD8+ T cells sorted from blood. The cell subset or site label of this sample denotes: CD45RA+CCR7+. The DNA reads as follows: TGTGCCAGCAGTCCCGGGACAGGGGGTTACGAGCAGTACTTC. It specifies CASSPGTGGYEQYF.